The source of this TCR beta chain is a study of T cell responses to AZD1222 COVID-19 vaccine. CDR1 MNHEY and CDR2 SVGEGT come from the germline V gene. V lost 5 bases to trimming and J lost 5 bases, with 18 bases between them. This CDR3 is 15 amino acids long. Here immunoSEQ multiplex PCR was the method, and the copy in TCRdb shows in-frame clones only, minus some. The table lists around 200,000 clones, 90% to 95% of them singletons. Here the sequenced sample was peripheral blood, taken 28 days after the second AZD1222 dose. The receptor's source is an adult who received the AZD1222 COVID-19 vaccine. V is TRBV6-2 or TRBV6-3 and J is TRBJ1-1, with a possible D match to TRBD1 (6 bases). CDR3 nucleotides: TGTGCCAGCAGTAGGGGGGGCCTCAGTTGGACTGAAGCTTTCTTT. Amino acid sequence: CASSRGGLSWTEAFF.